The 18 T cell receptor beta chains presented below share a single source sample, sequenced in a study of identical twins. TCRdb called the 5' RACE reads again in MiXCR, with one record for every CDR3 protein. The data show about 480,000 distinct CDR3 sequences, 12% to 15% seen once. These sequences were also reported in another study, on yellow fever vaccine responses in identical twins.

Sequencing was carried out using CD4+ T cells sorted from blood. All receptors come from a woman between 18 and 30 years old in good health.

J is TRBJ2-1 and V is TRBV9; the D gene is possibly TRBD2 (6 bases). Germline V lookup: CDR1 SGDLS, CDR2 YYNGEE. Trimming pared 2 bases from V and 2 bases from J, leaving 20 bases between. The CDR3 totals 18 residues. CDR3 in DNA: TGTGCCAGCAGCGTTACCCCCATTTTTAGCGGTGCCTACAATGAGCAGTTCTTC. Its translation: CASSVTPIFSGAYNEQFF.

CDR3 loop: CASSQGGSPRTEAFF. Here the CDR3 DNA reads TGCGCCAGCAGTCAGGGGGGGTCCCCGCGGACTGAAGCTTTCTTT. The gene calls are TRBV4-3 and TRBJ1-1, with 7 bases that match TRBD1. Trimming took 6 bases from V and 5 from J; bases not matched to a gene: 12. Germline V gene data show CDR1 as LGHNA and CDR2 as YSLEER. CDR3 size: 15 residues.

With regard to this clonotype: A junction boundary mismatches the germline segment, possibly from a read error. V usage is TRBV14 and J usage is TRBJ2-1; D gene uncertain. The CDR3 consists of 13 residues. CDR1 SGHDN and CDR2 FVKESK come from the germline V gene. The CDR3 bases are TGTGCCAGCAGCCCCCTTAGCTACGATGAGCAGTTCTTC. Amino acids: CASSPLSYDEQFF.

This clonotype occurred a few times. V and J are TRBV29-1 and TRBJ2-7, with D possibly matching TRBD2 (6 bases). The CDR3 totals 12 residues. V was cut by 7 bases and J by 2 bases, with 12 bases left in between. CDR1 is SQVTM, CDR2 ANQGSEA, per germline. The CDR3 DNA reads as TGCAGCGGGGGGGATGGTACCTACGAGCAGTACTTC. Encoded protein: CSGGDGTYEQYF.

The J gene is TRBJ2-7, the V gene TRBV6-5; D remains ambiguous. The CDR3 consists of 14 residues. Germline V gene lookup returns CDR1 MNHEY and CDR2 SVGAGI. Trimming pared 5 bases from V and 0 bases from J, leaving 11 bases between. In nucleotides, the CDR3 is TGTGCCAGCAGTACTAATTATCACTCCTACGAGCAGTACTTC. As protein: CASSTNYHSYEQYF.

The CDR3 reads CASSESRTGGYEQYF. For the CDR3, the DNA is TGTGCCAGCAGTGAATCCCGGACAGGGGGCTACGAGCAGTACTTC. The V and J genes are TRBV28 and TRBJ2-7, with 10 bases aligning to TRBD1. Germline trimming cut 5 bases from V and 3 bases from J; bases unmatched to any gene: 7. Per germline, CDR1 MDHEN and CDR2 SYDVKM. This CDR3 contains 15 residues.

This clonotype turned up a few times. The chain combines TRBV4-3 with TRBJ1-4; 8 bases fit TRBD1. V lost 1 base, J lost 7 bases, and 8 bases stayed unmatched. This CDR3 spans 16 amino acids. Germline CDR1 and CDR2: LGHNA and YSLEER. CDR3 loop: CASSQGTGSKAEKLFF. The CDR3 DNA reads TGCGCCAGCAGCCAAGGGACAGGGTCAAAAGCTGAAAAACTGTTTTTT.

V and J are TRBV15 and TRBJ1-2; tentatively, D is TRBD1 (6 bases). This CDR3 has 14 residues. Germline V CDR1 and CDR2: LNHNV, YYDKDF (reference sequence). V was trimmed by 2 bases and J by 3 bases, leaving 10 bases between them. CDR3 protein: CATSRPTGYYGYTF. Here the CDR3 DNA reads TGTGCCACCAGCAGACCGACAGGCTACTATGGCTACACCTTC.

The chain carries TRBV24-1 and TRBJ2-2, with D possibly being TRBD1 (6 bases). Trimming removed 6 bases at V and 1 base at J, with 14 bases between. This CDR3 contains 16 residues. Germline CDR1 KGHDR, CDR2 SFDVKD. In nucleotides, the CDR3 is TGTGCCACCAGTAGGGCAGGGGCTATGAACACCGGGGAGCTGTTTTTT. It is translated as CATSRAGAMNTGELFF.

The genes are TRBV19 and TRBJ1-2; TRBD1 matches 7 bases. The length of the CDR3 is 15 residues. The germline CDR1 and CDR2 sequences are LNHDA and SQIVND (reference sequence). Losses at the gene ends were 5 bases for V and 5 bases for J; bases not matched to a gene: 11. CDR3: CASSHPGQRRYGYTF. The CDR3 DNA follows: TGTGCCAGTAGTCACCCGGGACAGAGACGTTATGGCTACACCTTC.

In this sample, this clonotype turned up a few times. The chain carries TRBV20-1 and TRBJ1-2, with D perhaps TRBD1 (5 bases). The CDR3 consists of 15 residues. CDR1 is DFQATT, CDR2 SNEGSKA, per germline (reference sequence). V gave up 5 bases and J gave up 2 bases, with 18 bases separating them. As DNA, the CDR3 is TGCAGTGCTGGGGCGGGGGTATCCATCAACTATGGCTACACCTTC. Translation gives CSAGAGVSINYGYTF.

This clonotype was recorded at least ten times. CDR3 in DNA: TGTGCCAGCAGCCAAGGAGTGTACCAGCCCCAGCATTTT. Translation gives CASSQGVYQPQHF. The rearrangement links TRBV4-2 to TRBJ1-5; D uncertain. CDR1 and CDR2 from the germline V gene are LGHNA and YNFKEQ. Trimming removed 1 base from V and 7 bases from J, with 8 bases in between. The CDR3 has 13 amino acids.

In its sample, this clonotype was seen many times. This chain joins TRBV5-1 and TRBJ1-2; D is ambiguous. The CDR3 totals 14 residues. V gave up 4 bases and J gave up 4 bases, with 14 bases separating them. Germline lookup yields CDR1 SGHRS and CDR2 YFSETQ. The CDR3 nucleotides are TGCGCCAGCAGCCAGCAATACGGAAGCTATGGCTACACCTTC. It codes for CASSQQYGSYGYTF.

At least ten counts were recorded for this clonotype. The V call is TRBV11-3, the J call TRBJ2-6; tentative D call: TRBD2 (6 bases). Germline assignment: CDR1 SGHNT and CDR2 YENEEA. This CDR3 comprises 16 residues. The V and J ends lost 0 bases and 1 base respectively, with 7 bases between them. DNA of the CDR3: TGTGCCAGCAGCTTAGATCGGGGGTCTGGGGCCAACGTCCTGACTTTC. This encodes CASSLDRGSGANVLTF.

This clonotype was seen a handful of times. The chain is built from TRBV12-3 or TRBV12-4 and TRBJ2-1; TRBD2 matches 8 bases. The CDR3 covers 14 residues. The CDR3 DNA reads as TGTGCAAGCTCGCTAGCGGGTTCTTGGAATGAGCAGTTCTTC. This encodes CASSLAGSWNEQFF.

V and J are TRBV20-1 and TRBJ2-1, with 14 bases matching TRBD2. J gave up 6 bases and V 3 bases, and 10 bases lay outside the gene matches. This CDR3 is built from 17 residues. The germline V gene has CDR1 DFQATT and CDR2 SNEGSKA (reference sequence). CDR3 amino acids: CSARASRGLAGGNEQFF. The CDR3 DNA reads as TGCAGTGCTAGGGCGAGTCGAGGACTAGCGGGGGGCAATGAGCAGTTCTTC.

The gene calls are TRBV12-3 or TRBV12-4 and TRBJ2-3, with a tentative D call TRBD2 (8 bases). V was trimmed by 6 bases and J by 0 bases, leaving 19 bases between them. This CDR3 spans 17 amino acids. The chain's CDR3 is CASSKGAGGPSTDTQYF. CDR3 bases: TGTGCCAGCAGCAAGGGGGCGGGGGGACCAAGCACAGATACGCAGTATTTT.

This rearrangement joins TRBV7-9 to TRBJ2-7; TRBD1 matches 7 bases. The germline V gene encodes CDR1 SEHNR and CDR2 FQNEAQ (reference sequence). The ends lost 5 bases at V and 0 bases at J; junction bases unmatched: 7. This CDR3 comprises 15 residues. This chain's CDR3 is CASSPTGASSYEQYF. The CDR3 DNA is TGTGCCAGCAGCCCTACAGGGGCCAGCTCCTACGAGCAGTACTTC.